The 28 T cell receptor beta chains presented below share a single source sample, sequenced in a study of siplizumab effects on memory and regulatory T cells. TCRdb's copy holds only in-frame clones and misses some; the assay was immunoSEQ multiplex PCR. The sample includes about 60,000 clones, 70% to 90% of them seen just once. Sequencing was done on a sample of memory CD4+ T cells sorted from blood. Receptors were obtained from a human donor in good health.

Of note for this clone: At one end the junction does not follow the germline gene, possibly because of a read error. V usage is TRBV5-1 and J usage is TRBJ2-6; D possibly corresponds to TRBD1 (5 bases). The CDR3 is 19 residues long. CDR1 is SGHRS, CDR2 YFSETQ, per germline. This CDR3 reads CVSSLVFSQGGSGANVLTF. DNA of the CDR3: TGCGTCAGCAGCTTGGTTTTTTCGCAGGGCGGCTCTGGGGCCAACGTCCTGACTTTC.

This chain uses TRBV18 with TRBJ1-6; no clear D. The CDR3 consists of 16 residues. From germline, CDR1 is KGHSH and CDR2 LQKENI. V was cut by 1 base and J by 0 bases, with 7 bases left in between. The CDR3 DNA follows: TGTGCCAGCTCACCACGTTCAGGCTCCTATAATTCACCCCTCCACTTT. This sequence encodes CASSPRSGSYNSPLHF.

The chain uses TRBV4-1 and TRBJ1-1; D gene ambiguous. CDR1 and CDR2 (germline): MGHRA, YSYEKL. With 3 bases removed from V and 0 bases from J, the gap between germline ends came to 17 bases. The CDR3 loop spans 17 amino acids. CDR3 coding DNA: TGCGCCAGCAGCCATGGCGGGAGGCGGATAATGAACACTGAAGCTTTCTTT. This gives the protein CASSHGGRRIMNTEAFF.

The chain has TRBV27 and TRBJ2-2; D not certain. The CDR3 covers 16 residues. The V gene's germline CDR1 is MNHEY and CDR2 SMNVEV (reference sequence). V was clipped by 10 bases and J by 4 bases, with 22 bases between them. Written as DNA, the CDR3 is TGTGCCACACGGGTTTCGCGTACGGCCGGCACCGGGGAGCTGTTTTTT. Protein product: CATRVSRTAGTGELFF.

The chain combines TRBV29-1 with TRBJ2-2, with D unclear. The CDR3 extends over 12 amino acids. Germline CDR1 reads SQVTM; CDR2 reads ANQGSEA. Trimming cost V 7 bases and J 2 bases, with 8 bases left between them. CDR3 DNA sequence: TGCAGCGGCGTAGAAAACACCGGGGAGCTGTTTTTT. This gives the protein CSGVENTGELFF.

The CDR3 sequence is CASSLLADGGVEQYF. The CDR3 DNA reads TGTGCCAGCAGCTTGTTAGCTGACGGGGGAGTCGAGCAGTACTTC. This sequence joins TRBV11-2 and TRBJ2-7; D perhaps matches TRBD2 (6 bases). The CDR3 covers 15 residues. Germline lookup yields CDR1 SGHAT and CDR2 FQNNGV. Trimming took 3 bases from V and 6 from J, leaving 18 bases between them.

The rearrangement joins TRBV6-1 to TRBJ2-1; 12 bases map to TRBD2. Germline assignment: CDR1 MNHNS and CDR2 SASEGT. The V gene end was trimmed by 6 bases and the J gene end by 7 bases; junction bases not matched to a gene: 4. CDR3 length: 14 amino acids. The CDR3 is CASRKTSGGNEQFF. In DNA, the CDR3 is TGTGCCAGCAGGAAGACTAGCGGGGGAAATGAGCAGTTCTTC.

The genes are TRBV18 and TRBJ1-1; 8 bases map to TRBD1. Germline CDR1 KGHSH, CDR2 LQKENI. V trimming: 6 bases; J trimming: 1 base; junction bases outside the gene matches: 13. The CDR3 loop spans 17 amino acids. CDR3 bases: TGTGCCAGCTCCCCTCGGGGTGGACAGGGTTCGAACACTGAAGCTTTCTTT. It translates to CASSPRGGQGSNTEAFF.

The chain carries TRBV9 and TRBJ1-2; 7 bases are shared with TRBD1. Trimming removed 5 bases from V and 3 bases from J; junction bases left unmatched: 7. Germline CDR1 reads SGDLS; CDR2 reads YYNGEE. There are 14 residues in the CDR3. The DNA for the CDR3 is TGTGCCAGCAGTGCCCTTGGGACAGACTATGGCTACACCTTC. Translated, it gives CASSALGTDYGYTF.

The chain couples TRBV9 to TRBJ2-7, with D perhaps assigned TRBD1 or TRBD2 (5 bases each). V lost 4 bases and J 3 bases, leaving 14 bases between the germline ends. The CDR3 length is 14 residues. In germline, CDR1 is SGDLS, CDR2 YYNGEE. The CDR3 is CASSPQGRVYEQYF. CDR3 DNA sequence: TGTGCCAGCAGCCCCCAGGGACGGGTCTACGAGCAGTACTTC.

The CDR3 region is CASSYSPSDSRLFF. CDR3 DNA sequence: TGTGCCAGCAGTTACTCACCTAGCGATTCAAGGTTGTTTTTT. This chain connects TRBV6-5 to TRBJ2-2; tentatively, D is TRBD2 (6 bases). The CDR3 is 14 amino acids. Trimming pared 0 bases from V and 15 bases from J, leaving 17 bases between. Per germline, CDR1 MNHEY and CDR2 SVGAGI.

The chain is built from TRBV18 and TRBJ1-1; no firm D call. Trimming took off 2 bases at V and 0 bases at J, with 7 bases between the two ends. The CDR3 runs 14 residues. Germline loops: CDR1 KGHSH, CDR2 LQKENI. This CDR3 reads CASSPGPLNTEAFF. The CDR3 bases are TGTGCCAGCTCACCAGGACCGTTGAACACTGAAGCTTTCTTT.

The V and J genes are TRBV5-4 and TRBJ2-2; D not certain. Trimming left V 1 base short and J 0 bases short, with 10 bases between. The CDR3 has 16 amino acids. The V gene's germline CDR1 is SGHNT and CDR2 YYREEE (reference sequence). The CDR3 region has the DNA TGTGCCAGCAGCTTGTCAATCCAGACGAACACCGGGGAGCTGTTTTTT. Amino acids: CASSLSIQTNTGELFF.

The J gene is TRBJ1-5, the V gene TRBV27; TRBD1 matches 9 bases. This CDR3 spans 14 amino acids. Trimming took 4 bases from V and 11 from J; bases not matched to a gene: 9. CDR1 and CDR2 (germline): MNHEY, SMNVEV (reference sequence). CDR3 nucleotides: TGTGCCAGCAGTTCGGGACAGGGAGCGTTAGCCCAGCATTTT. Encoded protein: CASSSGQGALAQHF.

In DNA form, the CDR3 reads TGTGCCAGCAGCTTGGACCGAACCAAAGCTTTCTTT. Amino acids: CASSLDRTKAFF. The chain has TRBV5-8 and TRBJ1-1; D uncertain. V was shortened by 0 bases and J by 9 bases, with 9 bases between the two germline ends. CDR1 and CDR2 from the germline V gene are SGHTS and YDEGEE. The CDR3 has 12 amino acids. Full variable domain (remainder filled in from reference TRBV5-8 and TRBJ1-1): EAGVTQSPTHLIKTRGQQATLRCSPISGHTSVYWYQQALGLGLQFLLWYDEGEERNRGNFPPRFSGRQFPNYSSELNVNALELEDSALYLCASSLDRTKAFFGQGTRLTVV.

V is TRBV18 and J is TRBJ2-7; 11 bases align to TRBD2. This CDR3 is built from 13 residues. J lost 3 bases, V lost 5 bases, and 0 bases had no gene match. Per germline, CDR1 KGHSH and CDR2 LQKENI. CDR3 coding DNA: TGTGCCAGCTCAACTAGCGGGAGCTACGAGCAGTACTTC. As protein: CASSTSGSYEQYF.

The V gene is TRBV7-2, the J gene TRBJ1-1; the match to TRBD1 covers 8 bases. The CDR3 totals 14 residues. V was clipped by 0 bases and J by 7 bases; unmatched bases: 4. Germline V gives CDR1 SGHTA, CDR2 FQGNSA. CDR3 amino acids: CASSLAHGQGEAFF. DNA for the CDR3: TGTGCCAGCAGCTTAGCGCACGGACAGGGTGAAGCTTTCTTT. The whole variable domain, remainder taken from reference TRBV7-2 and TRBJ1-1, is GAGVSQSPSNKVTEKGKDVELRCDPISGHTALYWYRQSLGQGLEFLIYFQGNSAPDKSGLPSDRFSAERTGGSVSTLTIQRTQQEDSAVYLCASSLAHGQGEAFFGQGTRLTVV.

This chain connects TRBV6-1 to TRBJ1-2; D is undetermined. Germline V gene lookup returns CDR1 MNHNS and CDR2 SASEGT. The CDR3 has 13 amino acids. Trimming took off 6 bases at V and 2 bases at J, with 10 bases between the two ends. The CDR3 region has the DNA TGTGCCAGCAGCTTAAGCATGAACTATGGCTACACCTTC. Translation gives CASSLSMNYGYTF.

The chain combines TRBV2 with TRBJ2-7; D may correspond to TRBD1 or TRBD2 (5 bases each). CDR3 size: 15 residues. Germline V CDR1 and CDR2: SNHLY, FYNNEI. The V gene lost 3 bases and the J gene lost 3 bases, with 15 bases spanning the gap. CDR3 amino acids: CASSEGDPGVYEQYF. CDR3 nucleotide sequence: TGTGCCAGCAGTGAGGGGGACCCTGGAGTCTACGAGCAGTACTTC.

V usage is TRBV6-5 and J usage is TRBJ1-1; 7 bases fit TRBD1. Germline V gives CDR1 MNHEY, CDR2 SVGAGI. The CDR3 loop spans 14 amino acids. The V and J ends lost 6 bases and 6 bases, in that order; junction bases with no gene match: 10. The CDR3 sequence: CASRAPTGDPEAFF. CDR3 nucleotide sequence: TGTGCCAGCAGAGCCCCTACAGGGGACCCTGAAGCTTTCTTT.

The rearrangement links TRBV6-5 to TRBJ2-7, with 9 bases identical to TRBD2. Germline CDR1 reads MNHEY; CDR2 reads SVGAGI. This CDR3 region has 15 residues. V trimming: 6 bases; J trimming: 3 bases; junction bases outside the gene matches: 9. The chain's CDR3 is CASRIAPSGIYEQYF. Here the CDR3 DNA reads TGTGCCAGCAGAATCGCGCCTAGCGGGATCTACGAGCAGTACTTC.

The chain joins TRBV5-8 to TRBJ2-7; the D gene could be TRBD1 or TRBD2 (6 bases each). Germline V gene lookup returns CDR1 SGHTS and CDR2 YDEGEE. Trimming shortened V by 1 base and J by 3 bases, and 14 bases separated the two germline ends. CDR3 length: 15 amino acids. This CDR3 reads CASSLSGALIYEQYF. CDR3 sequence (DNA): TGTGCCAGCAGCTTGTCGGGGGCCCTTATCTACGAGCAGTACTTC. Variable domain in full (rest from reference TRBV5-8 and TRBJ2-7): EAGVTQSPTHLIKTRGQQATLRCSPISGHTSVYWYQQALGLGLQFLLWYDEGEERNRGNFPPRFSGRQFPNYSSELNVNALELEDSALYLCASSLSGALIYEQYFGPGTRLTVT.

This chain connects TRBV14 to TRBJ2-1; D gene ambiguous. CDR1 SGHDN and CDR2 FVKESK come from the germline V gene. The V gene lost 1 base and the J gene lost 5 bases, with 15 bases spanning the gap. This CDR3 contains 16 residues. The DNA of the CDR3 is TGTGCCAGCAGCCAAGGGTTGGCGGTGCCTAACAATGAGCAGTTCTTC. This sequence encodes CASSQGLAVPNNEQFF.

This sequence joins TRBV10-3 and TRBJ2-6; 13 positions match TRBD2. Germline V gives CDR1 ENHRY, CDR2 SYGVKD. CDR3 length equals 17 residues. V shed 7 bases and J 1 base; nucleotides not matched to a gene: 4. DNA of the CDR3: TGTGCCATCACCAGGACTAGCGGGGGTTCTGGGGCCAACGTCCTGACTTTC. Translating gives CAITRTSGGSGANVLTF.

The chain uses TRBV18 and TRBJ2-1, with D uncertain. This CDR3 has 12 amino acids. Per germline, CDR1 KGHSH and CDR2 LQKENI. Trimming took 2 bases from V and 7 from J, leaving 6 bases between them. The DNA for the CDR3 is TGTGCCAGCTCACCAGGTGGAAATGAGCAGTTCTTC. Protein sequence: CASSPGGNEQFF.

The chain recombines TRBV19 with TRBJ2-3; TRBD2 agrees at 8 bases. CDR3 length equals 15 residues. The germline V gene has CDR1 LNHDA and CDR2 SQIVND (reference sequence). V shed 7 bases and J 4 bases; nucleotides not matched to a gene: 10. The CDR3 DNA sequence: TGTGCCAGTAACTTGTACCGGGGGGGTGCAGATACGCAGTATTTT. Protein sequence: CASNLYRGGADTQYF.

The chain employs TRBV5-1 and TRBJ2-1, with a tentative D call TRBD2 (6 bases). Trimming took 4 bases from V and 7 from J, leaving 15 bases between them. Per germline, CDR1 SGHRS and CDR2 YFSETQ. The CDR3 extends over 14 amino acids. The CDR3 loop reads CASSLLGGGNEQFF. Here the CDR3 DNA reads TGCGCCAGCAGCCTTTTGGGTGGGGGGAATGAGCAGTTCTTC.

The chain joins TRBV2 to TRBJ1-1; TRBD1 matches 9 bases. The germline V gene has CDR1 SNHLY and CDR2 FYNNEI. The CDR3 covers 16 residues. Here the CDR3 DNA reads TGTGTCAGGCGTAAGACAGGGGGGGATATGCTCTCTGAAGCTTTCTTT. It encodes CVRRKTGGDMLSEAFF. The full variable domain, with the rest looked up from reference TRBV2 and TRBJ1-1, is EPEVTQTPSHQVTQMGQEVILRCVPISNHLYFYWYRQILGQKVEFLVSFYNNEISEKSEIFDDQFSVERPDGSNFTLKIRSTKLEDSAMYFCVRRKTGGDMLSEAFFGQGTRLTVV.